The TCR beta chain under discussion was sequenced for a study of blood T cell repertoires in COVID-19. Overall study: The United States, Italy and Spain supplied acute and convalescent COVID-19 samples.

Produced via immunoSEQ multiplex PCR; TCRdb's table is partial and in-frame only. This sample has about 97,000 clones; 84% occur once, and the top ten carry roughly 4.4%. Germline V gene lookup returns CDR1 SNHLY and CDR2 FYNNEI. V shed 6 bases, J shed 8 bases, and the junction held 2 bases outside the gene matches. This CDR3 is 12 amino acids long. The chain joins TRBV2 to TRBJ1-4, with 8 bases fitting TRBD1. This clonotype was obtained from a human donor in a cohort sampled during active COVID-19. Sequencing was done on a sample of peripheral blood. In DNA form, the CDR3 reads TGTGCCAGCAGCCGGGACAGGGAAAAACTGTTTTTT. Translating it yields CASSRDREKLFF.